This TCR beta chain came from a study of cytomegalovirus exposure and HLA in healthy donors (dated by TCRdb to 2015 to 2018). Study-level background: An earlier analysis of approximately 600 of the donors reported approximately 300 Gb of sequence data and 120 million or so unique TCR beta sequences from 150 million to 200 million T cells. Approximately 300 gigabases of sequencing data and 70 million to 100 million unique TCR sequences were included in an early release covering several hundred HLA-typed donors. The genetic ancestry cluster associated with self-reported Caucasian donors included around four fifths of the approximately 410 genotyped donors. The aim of the study was to test whether cataloging public T cell receptors could identify signatures of past pathogen exposure. The T cell repertoires of 666 subjects were profiled by immunosequencing and related to cytomegalovirus serostatus. In addition to the first cohort of 666 subjects, a separate validation cohort of 120 different subjects was used. To predict cytomegalovirus infection status, the study combined high-throughput TCR immunosequencing, statistical association of individual TCRs with disease status, and machine learning. To study patterns of TCR occurrence, a later analysis re-analyzed previously published TCR beta repertoires from 550 to 800 donors and added high-resolution HLA genotyping. Rather than using new phenotypic data, the later analysis identified candidate immune exposures from TCR beta sequences and from how often those sequences occurred across donors. To decide whether each TCR beta V gene segment behaved as functional or pseudogenic, an earlier analysis of several hundred of the donors relied on high-throughput TCR beta sequencing. Alongside the repertoire data, information on donor age, sex, ethnicity and CMV serostatus was compiled. In a later genetic analysis, genome-wide SNP genotypes for about three fifths of the 666 donors were used, and that subset was treated as a discovery cohort. Every discovery cohort repertoire had been produced on one sequencing platform. HLA typing covered class I and class II loci at four-digit resolution. The number of typed donors differed by locus: about 620-640 for A, B, C, DRB1 and DQB1; some 500 for DQA1; around 610 for DPA1; and some 470 for DPB1. Several DR-DQ haplotypes were handled as single units for association and clustering because linkage in the cohort was strong. On average, around 240,000 unique TCR beta nucleotide sequences were sequenced per donor among a few hundred genotyped donors of the cohort, with roughly 18% of those sequences being non-productive.

The cohort was made up of 666 healthy bone marrow donors. All cohort members were sampled while nominally healthy, although unrecorded immune exposures were likely present. The donor tested CMV seropositive, placing the donor among the 289 seropositive members of the cohort. Each donor provided a peripheral blood sample, and peripheral blood mononuclear cells were used for TCR beta sequencing. Genomic DNA was extracted from the blood cell samples with the Qiagen DNeasy Blood Extraction Kit. Findings and caveats that apply to the study as a whole: CMV serostatus was the only immune exposure information available for the cohort. A later genetic analysis reported fewer N-insertions in productive TCRs among donors in an Asian-associated ancestry cluster than the roughly 720-donor mean. Correlated functional status among segregating V segments might reflect linkage disequilibrium, but an unknown experimental factor could not be ruled out. A total of 150 to 200 TCR beta chains were listed by the study as associated with cytomegalovirus. A cluster of highly shared sequence variants was judged likely to represent a technical artifact of the sequencing pipeline. The presence/absence analyses assumed that sequencing depth was roughly uniform across donors, and that assumption may not be true. Because counts were too low, 15 or so rarely observed V segments, including chromosome 9 orphons, were excluded from the earlier analysis of 587 of the donors. In both the original and validation cohorts, the classifier was reported to diagnose cytomegalovirus status with high specificity and sensitivity. Strong co-occurrence of HLA alleles, especially DR and DQ, made assigning TCR associations to individual alleles difficult. This cohort had only TCR beta chains sequenced, and the lack of alpha or paired-chain data limited which features could be detected. The authors suggested that the approach could potentially be extended to other disease states and immunological phenotypes. Because some donors lacked HLA typing at each locus, the association tests relied only on the typed subset. The 87-base-pair reads could not distinguish some IMGT-functional V segments, including TRBV6-2 and TRBV6-3, so those segments were excluded. A few of the identified cytomegalovirus-associated TCR beta chains were confirmed in vitro to be specific for cytomegalovirus antigens. In a later analysis, several top co-occurrence clusters were reported to appear linked to parvovirus B19, influenza, CMV and Epstein-Barr virus. In a later analysis, HLA-associated TCR beta chains showed more clonal expansion and lower generation probabilities than non-associated chains that were equally common. An earlier analysis of 450 to 750 of the donors showed that most TCR beta V segments appeared in productive rearrangements either about 87% or about 30% of the time, which broadly matched IMGT annotations. In a later analysis, around 17,000 TCR beta sequences were associated with specific HLA alleles at a false discovery rate of 0.05. Across donors, most TCR sequences were observed very rarely, whereas some public TCRs were present in many individuals. According to a later analysis, TCR association rates differed among HLA loci, with DRB1 alleles showing the most associated TCRs and HLA-C alleles showing the fewest. In a later genetic analysis, a missense DCLRE1C variant was associated with V-gene and J-gene trimming of TCR beta chains, and the association was replicated in an independent cohort. A further reported finding was that TCR beta sequences accurately predicted the HLA-A and HLA-B alleles for most subjects in the first cohort. Most CMV-associated TCR beta chains appeared to be HLA-restricted in a later analysis, and the HLA associations seemed to be driven largely by CMV exposure.

Preparation of the library involved the immunoSEQ multiplex PCR assay. The multiplex PCR relied on a mix of 60 forward primers for TCR Vbeta segments and 13 reverse primers for TCR Jbeta segments. The CDR3 region of rearranged TCR beta genes was amplified from genomic DNA by a multiplex PCR assay. On the Illumina HiSeq System, the amplified TCR beta libraries were sequenced as 87-base-pair reads. Processing in the source paper ran as follows. Across the roughly 640 repertoires, a later analysis counted around 80 million unique TCR beta chains, some 11 million of which were shared by at least two donors. Raw reads were error-corrected and collapsed into unique sequences with a nearest-neighbor algorithm that merged closely related sequences to remove PCR and sequencing errors. V, D and J gene segments were assigned by aligning CDR3 sequences to IMGT reference sequences. For a sequence to be retained, a match of at least six nucleotides to both a V gene segment and a J gene segment was required. A rearrangement counted as productive if the CDR3 had no stop codons and remained in frame with V and J, and every other rearrangement counted as non-productive. CDR3 was defined according to IMGT convention as the region running from the second conserved V-encoded cysteine to the conserved J-encoded phenylalanine. In an earlier analysis of just under 600 of the donors, sequences lacking an unambiguous match to a single V gene segment were excluded. An earlier analysis of several hundred of the donors classified V segments as functional when productive rearrangements were above 56.7% and as segregating when the standard deviation between donors was above 5%. To diagnose cytomegalovirus status from the catalog of TCR beta chain sequences, a statistical classification framework was built. In a later analysis, V and J genes were assigned by comparing TCR nucleotide sequences against IMGT/GENE-DB human TR gene sequences. The TCRdist pipeline was used in a later analysis to assign CDR3 sequences and most-parsimonious VDJ recombination scenarios. In a later analysis, every TCR beta chain was defined by the combination of its CDR3 amino acid sequence and its V-gene family, and reads without a unique V-gene family were dropped. As a way to deal with suspected cross-contamination and a sequencing artifact, a later analysis dropped roughly 620 nucleotide sequences that were highly shared and had low generation probability. In a later analysis, a clonal expansion index was calculated for each public chain from normalized within-repertoire ranks of inferred template counts. In a later analysis, generation probabilities were computed using a VDJ recombination model fitted to out-of-frame rearrangements, and the results were checked against IGoR. Hypergeometric tests were used in a later analysis to score TCR-TCR, TCR-HLA and TCR-CMV co-occurrence, with a repertoire-size bias correction applied to the TCR pairs. False discovery rates were estimated in a later analysis by permuting HLA or CMV assignments 20 times. A later analysis grouped co-occurring TCRs with DBSCAN, adding TCRdist sequence similarity when clustering within HLA-allele-positive subsets. Repertoires with fewer than 30,000 or more than 120,000 public chains were left out of co-occurrence clustering, as were about 5 repertoires with anomalous nucleotide sharing. Drawn from immuneACCESS, this table holds only the in-frame rearrangements with V and J called that TCRdb kept. Clones are partly lost; checked studies trace under half to an unresolved V gene and leave the rest unexplained. That table gives V, J and clone size, and the DNA gave D and trimming. This sample's table carries just over 200,000 clones. More than 0.95% of the sample comes from the top ten.

Unmatched junction bases come to 5, with V trimmed by 4 bases and J by 1 base. CDR1 SQVTM and CDR2 ANQGSEA were looked up in the germline V gene. The CDR3 has 16 amino acids, counting the end cysteine and phenylalanine. Of all the DNA, just the CDR3 is kept, 48 bases in frame from base 1. Points on this clone: It has no known antigen specificity.

The clonotype comes from a girl aged 2-9 years in good health and CMV-seropositive. The receptor chain draws on TRBV29-1 and TRBJ2-6, with 9 bases aligning to TRBD1. The material sequenced was PBMCs. The CDR3 has the sequence CSVATGGGSGANVLTF. Read as DNA, the sequence is TGCAGCGTTGCGACAGGGGGGGGTTCTGGGGCCAACGTCCTGACTTTC.